The TCR beta chain under discussion was sequenced for a study of cytomegalovirus exposure and HLA in healthy donors. Study-wide results and caveats: Some V segments could not be told apart, so they were left out, TRBV6-2 and TRBV6-3 among them. Immune exposure was documented only through CMV serostatus. As confirmed in vitro, a few CMV-associated chains were specific for CMV antigens.

PCR involved 60 Vbeta and 13 Jbeta primers. TCRdb's copy holds only in-frame clones and misses some; the assay was immunoSEQ multiplex PCR. This table holds around 150,000 clones. Comment on this clone: Antigen specificity is unknown.

Trimming shortened V by 4 bases and J by 6 bases, and 14 bases separated the two germline ends. CDR1 is SGHDT and CDR2 is YYEEEE in the germline V gene. CDR3 length equals 14 residues. The chain couples TRBV5-6 to TRBJ1-5, with D maybe TRBD1 (5 bases). The source material was PBMCs. The receptor was derived from a man aged 35 to 55 in good health and CMV-seronegative. CDR3 sequence: CASSRSRGSQPQHF. The DNA for the CDR3 is TGTGCCAGCAGCAGGTCCCGGGGGTCTCAGCCCCAGCATTTT.